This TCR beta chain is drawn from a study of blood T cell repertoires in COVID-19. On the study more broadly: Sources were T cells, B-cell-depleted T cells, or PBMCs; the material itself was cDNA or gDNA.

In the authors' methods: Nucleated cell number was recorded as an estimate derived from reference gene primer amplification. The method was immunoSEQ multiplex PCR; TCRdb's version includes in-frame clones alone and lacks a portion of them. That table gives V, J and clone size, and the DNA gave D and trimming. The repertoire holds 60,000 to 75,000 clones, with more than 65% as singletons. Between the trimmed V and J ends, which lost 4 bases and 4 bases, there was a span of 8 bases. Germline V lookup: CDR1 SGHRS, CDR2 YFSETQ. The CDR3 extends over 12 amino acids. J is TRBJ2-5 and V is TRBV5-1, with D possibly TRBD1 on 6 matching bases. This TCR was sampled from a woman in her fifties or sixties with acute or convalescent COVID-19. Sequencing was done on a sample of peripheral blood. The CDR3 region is CASSIGGETQYF. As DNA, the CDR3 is TGCGCCAGCAGCATAGGGGGAGAGACCCAGTACTTC.